These 14 T cell receptor beta chains originate from one sample sequenced in a study of CD8 T cells in Susac syndrome. cDNA came from roughly 0.53 to 1 ug RNA primed by random hexamers. TCRdb re-called the immunoSEQ multiplex PCR reads with MiXCR, one entry per CDR3 protein. The sample shows under 250,000 distinct CDR3 sequences, 94% of them seen only once. Sample: CD4+ T cells from PBMCs. These receptors were obtained from a human donor with Susac syndrome.

The chain couples TRBV28 to TRBJ2-5, with D possibly TRBD1 on 6 matching bases. In germline, CDR1 is MDHEN, CDR2 SYDVKM. Trimming pared 1 base from V and 1 base from J, leaving 7 bases between. CDR3 length: 14 amino acids. This chain's CDR3 is CASSLSDSQETQYF. The DNA of the CDR3 is TGTGCCAGCAGTTTATCGGACAGCCAAGAGACCCAGTACTTC. The entire variable domain, with the rest obtained from reference TRBV28 and TRBJ2-5, is as follows: DVKVTQSSRYLVKRTGEKVFLECVQDMDHENMFWYRQDPGLGLRLIYFSYDVKMKEKGDIPEGYSVSREKKERFSLILESASTNQTSMYLCASSLSDSQETQYFGPGTRLLVL.

The gene calls are TRBV30 and TRBJ2-7; 9 positions match TRBD1. The CDR3 totals 15 residues. V lost 6 bases to trimming and J lost 6 bases; unmatched junction nucleotides: 15. CDR1 is GTSNPN and CDR2 is SVGIG in the germline V gene (reference sequence). CDR3 sequence: CACNPRDRAFFEQYF. The CDR3 DNA follows: TGTGCCTGTAATCCCAGGGACAGGGCTTTTTTCGAGCAGTACTTC. The complete variable domain, with remaining parts taken from reference TRBV30 and TRBJ2-7, reads SQTIHQWPATLVQPVGSPLSLECTVEGTSNPNLYWYRQAAGRGLQLLFYSVGIGQISSEVPQNLSASRPQDRQFILSSKKLLLSDSGFYLCACNPRDRAFFEQYFGPGTRLTVT.

V is TRBV18 and J is TRBJ1-1, with 7 bases aligning to TRBD1. Per germline, CDR1 KGHSH and CDR2 LQKENI. J was trimmed by 1 base and V by 1 base; bases with no gene match: 3. The CDR3 spans 15 residues. Here the CDR3 DNA reads TGTGCCAGCTCACCACAGGGGGCGAAGAACACTGAAGCTTTCTTT. This codes for CASSPQGAKNTEAFF.

V and J are TRBV29-1 and TRBJ1-1; D gene uncertain. Germline V gene data show CDR1 as SQVTM and CDR2 as ANQGSEA. V was cut by 7 bases and J by 3 bases, with 15 bases left in between. The CDR3 is 13 residues long. The CDR3 loop reads CSAHKSPYTEAFF. The CDR3 DNA is TGCAGCGCGCACAAGAGCCCATACACTGAAGCTTTCTTT.

This rearrangement joins TRBV7-2 to TRBJ1-2; 9 nucleotides agree with TRBD1. Germline CDR1 is SGHTA and CDR2 is FQGNSA. The V and J ends lost 6 bases and 3 bases, in that order; junction bases with no gene match: 2. The CDR3 length is 13 residues. Here the CDR3 DNA reads TGTGCCAGCAGGGGACAGGGTTACTATGGCTACACCTTC. Amino acids: CASRGQGYYGYTF.

The gene calls are TRBV30 and TRBJ1-5; unclear D gene. In germline, CDR1 is GTSNPN, CDR2 SVGIG (reference sequence). Trimming pared 1 base from V and 3 bases from J, leaving 10 bases between. The CDR3 covers 14 residues. The CDR3 bases are TGTGCCTGGAGTGGAAATGGAAACAATCAGCCCCAGCATTTT. Residues: CAWSGNGNNQPQHF.

The chain carries TRBV27 and TRBJ1-1; 7 positions match TRBD1. This CDR3 spans 15 amino acids. The germline CDR1 and CDR2 sequences are MNHEY and SMNVEV (reference sequence). V lost 6 bases, J lost 0 bases, and 7 bases stayed unmatched. The CDR3 bases are TGTGCCAGCAGGGCCTGGGACAGTATGAACACTGAAGCTTTCTTT. Amino acid sequence: CASRAWDSMNTEAFF.

The chain links TRBV6-6 to TRBJ1-5; no clear D. Germline CDR1 MNHNY, CDR2 SVGAGI (reference sequence). The germline V and J ends were trimmed by 6 bases and 0 bases, with 15 bases remaining between them. The CDR3 extends over 16 amino acids. CDR3 protein: CASSLTPRYSNQPQHF. The CDR3 DNA reads TGTGCCAGCAGCCTCACTCCCCGCTATAGCAATCAGCCCCAGCATTTT.

In nucleotides, the CDR3 is TGTGCCAGCAGTGAAAGGATAGGGGGGGGCAATCAGCCCCAGCATTTT. Protein: CASSERIGGGNQPQHF. This chain uses TRBV2 with TRBJ1-5, with D possibly matching TRBD1 (6 bases). V dropped 2 bases and J dropped 2 bases, with 13 bases sitting between them. Germline loops: CDR1 SNHLY, CDR2 FYNNEI. CDR3 length: 16 residues.

The chain combines TRBV20-1 with TRBJ2-5; TRBD2 matches 7 bases. Per the germline V gene, CDR1 is DFQATT and CDR2 is SNEGSKA (reference sequence). The length of the CDR3 is 12 residues. V shed 5 bases and J 5 bases; nucleotides not matched to a gene: 5. The CDR3 here is CSAWGGKETQYF. The CDR3 DNA follows: TGCAGTGCTTGGGGGGGAAAGGAGACCCAGTACTTC.

This chain connects TRBV5-1 to TRBJ1-1; D unresolved. CDR3 length: 18 residues. CDR1 is SGHRS, CDR2 YFSETQ, per germline. V lost 0 bases and J 0 bases, leaving 18 bases between the germline ends. The CDR3 region has the DNA TGCGCCAGCAGCTTGGCCACCGTAAGAGCGGGAATGAACACTGAAGCTTTCTTT. It is translated as CASSLATVRAGMNTEAFF.

The chain has TRBV7-9 and TRBJ1-4; D uncertain. Trimming left V 5 bases short and J 5 bases short, with 9 bases between. Germline V gene data show CDR1 as SEHNR and CDR2 as FQNEAQ (reference sequence). The CDR3 spans 13 residues. As DNA, the CDR3 is TGTGCCAGCAGCAAGGTATCGAATGAAAAACTGTTTTTT. Its protein product is CASSKVSNEKLFF.

V usage is TRBV29-1 and J usage is TRBJ2-6; D remains unclear. The V end was cut by 6 bases, the J end by 2 bases, with 8 bases between. The CDR3 extends over 13 amino acids. Looked up from germline, CDR1 is SQVTM and CDR2 is ANQGSEA. DNA for the CDR3: TGCAGCGTAAAGGACGCTGGGGCCAACGTCCTGACTTTC. Protein sequence: CSVKDAGANVLTF.

The CDR3 protein is CASSGYQKQFF. CDR3 coding DNA: TGTGCCAGCAGTGGCTACCAAAAGCAGTTCTTC. The chain employs TRBV27 and TRBJ2-1; D remains unclear. The germline CDR1 and CDR2 sequences are MNHEY and SMNVEV (reference sequence). The CDR3 totals 11 residues. Trimming shortened V by 5 bases and J by 11 bases, and 10 bases separated the two germline ends.